Listed below are T cell receptor beta chains from one sample, sequenced in a study of shared clonotypes between healthy human individuals. Data came from immunoSEQ multiplex PCR; TCRdb stores just in-frame clones and leaves some out. The table includes a few hundred thousand clones, 50% to 80% detected once. The specimen sequenced was memory CD4+ T cells sorted from blood. All receptors come from a man aged 25-45 years in good health. Each CDR3 is given with its conserved first and last residue. D genes are given only for firm matches. Clone size, where shown, is once, few, many, or a class for clones that have expanded.

clone_size	d_call	v_call	j_call	cdr3_aa	cdr3_nt
NA	TRBD2	TRBV6-1	TRBJ2-7	CASSALTSAYYEQYF	TGTGCCAGCAGTGCCCTAACTAGCGCCTACTACGAGCAGTACTTC
NA	NA	TRBV6-5	TRBJ2-5	CASSYSAGGTQYF	TGTGCCAGCAGTTACTCGGCGGGTGGGACCCAGTACTTC
NA	NA	TRBV6-5	TRBJ1-3	CASSRDRFSGNTIYF	TGTGCCAGCAGTCGAGACAGATTCTCTGGAAACACCATATATTTT
NA	NA	TRBV21-1	TRBJ1-4	CASSNRWGTVEKLFF	TGTGCCAGCAGCAATCGTTGGGGGACAGTTGAAAAACTGTTTTTT
few	NA	TRBV14	TRBJ1-2	CASSTREVNYGYTF	TGTGCCAGCAGCACCAGGGAGGTTAACTATGGCTACACCTTC
NA	NA	TRBV7-9	TRBJ2-1	CASIHKGTPDNEQFF	TGTGCCAGCATCCACAAAGGCACTCCTGACAATGAGCAGTTCTTC
NA	TRBD1	TRBV6-1	TRBJ1-2	CASSEAGTVNYGYTF	TGTGCCAGCAGTGAAGCCGGGACAGTCAACTATGGCTACACCTTC
few	TRBD2	TRBV7-8	TRBJ2-5	CASSLRTSRQETQYF	TGTGCCAGCAGCTTGAGGACTAGCCGACAAGAGACCCAGTACTTC
NA	TRBD2	TRBV10-3	TRBJ2-5	CAIKAGLAGKETQYF	TGTGCCATCAAAGCCGGACTAGCGGGTAAAGAGACCCAGTACTTC
many	TRBD2	TRBV7-2	TRBJ2-2	CASSFNRPQAGGAGELFF	TGTGCCAGCAGCTTCAATAGACCACAGGCGGGAGGAGCCGGGGAGCTGTTTTTT
NA	NA	TRBV9	TRBJ2-1	CASSVEQTTGRNEQFF	TGTGCCAGCAGCGTAGAGCAGACGACTGGTCGCAATGAGCAGTTCTTC
NA	TRBD1	TRBV7-9	TRBJ2-7	CASSSLRGRTTYEQYF	TGTGCCAGCAGCTCTCTGAGGGGGCGAACGACCTACGAGCAGTACTTC
few	NA	TRBV7-9	TRBJ1-1	CASSLEENTEAFF	TGTGCCAGCAGCTTAGAGGAGAACACTGAAGCTTTCTTT
few	TRBD2	TRBV13	TRBJ2-1	CASSKSSGRARNEQFF	TGTGCCAGCAGCAAATCTAGCGGGAGGGCCAGGAATGAGCAGTTCTTC
once	NA	TRBV5-4	TRBJ2-7	CASSLGRAENEQYF	TGTGCCAGCAGCTTGGGCAGGGCCGAAAACGAGCAGTACTTC
NA	NA	TRBV5-4	TRBJ2-5	CASSRDPEETQYF	TGTGCCAGCAGCCGCGACCCGGAAGAGACCCAGTACTTC
NA	TRBD2	TRBV10-3	TRBJ2-3	CAIRLAGDTDTQYF	TGTGCCATCCGACTAGCGGGGGACACAGATACGCAGTATTTT
once	NA	TRBV11-2	TRBJ2-1	CASSFVSVNEQFF	TGTGCCAGCAGCTTTGTCTCAGTCAATGAGCAGTTCTTC
NA	NA	TRBV7-2	TRBJ2-2	CASSYRVGTGELFF	TGTGCCAGCAGCTACAGGGTGGGCACCGGGGAGCTGTTTTTT
NA	NA	TRBV5-1	TRBJ1-5	CASSPQGAVNQPQHF	TGCGCCAGCAGCCCACAGGGTGCGGTCAATCAGCCCCAGCATTTT
NA	NA	TRBV9	TRBJ2-1	CASSVGGNYNEQFF	TGTGCCAGCAGCGTCGGGGGCAACTACAATGAGCAGTTCTTC
many	NA	TRBV5-1	TRBJ2-1	CASSDGSMGHNEQFF	TGCGCCAGCAGCGATGGGAGTATGGGTCACAATGAGCAGTTCTTC
few	NA	TRBV27	TRBJ2-7	CASSYQGNGNSEQYF	TGTGCCAGCAGTTACCAGGGCAATGGAAACAGCGAGCAGTACTTC
NA	NA	TRBV5-4	TRBJ2-3	CASSLSRSDTQYF	TGTGCCAGCAGCTTGTCCAGGTCAGATACGCAGTATTTT
NA	NA	TRBV20-1	TRBJ2-7	CSARLVYEQYF	TGCAGTGCTAGACTTGTCTACGAGCAGTACTTC
few	NA	TRBV7-8	TRBJ2-7	CASSHPRRSGGQEQYF	TGTGCCAGCAGCCATCCCAGGAGGTCAGGCGGCCAAGAGCAGTACTTC
few	NA	TRBV30	TRBJ1-5	CAWSVGVPGLAQPQHF	TGTGCCTGGAGTGTCGGTGTTCCGGGGCTTGCTCAGCCCCAGCATTTT
NA	NA	TRBV27	TRBJ2-3	CASSLIGAGSTDTQYF	TGTGCCAGCAGCCTTATAGGTGCCGGGAGCACAGATACGCAGTATTTT
NA	TRBD1	TRBV5-1	TRBJ1-4	CASSQQGVEEKLFF	TGCGCCAGCAGCCAACAGGGGGTTGAGGAAAAACTGTTTTTT
few	NA	TRBV27	TRBJ2-3	CASRLGSTDTQYF	TGTGCCAGCAGGTTAGGTAGCACAGATACGCAGTATTTT
few	NA	TRBV7-2	TRBJ2-7	CASSSRESYEQYF	TGTGCCAGCAGCTCTCGGGAGTCCTACGAGCAGTACTTC
few	TRBD1	TRBV6-1	TRBJ2-5	CASSGHRGLWETQYF	TGTGCCAGCAGTGGGCACAGGGGGCTATGGGAGACCCAGTACTTC
NA	TRBD2	TRBV5-1	TRBJ2-1	CASSLTGTSEAEQFF	TGCGCCAGCAGCTTAACCGGGACTAGCGAGGCTGAGCAGTTCTTC
NA	NA	TRBV7-2	TRBJ1-2	CASSRDGAAGYTF	TGTGCCAGCAGCCGGGACGGAGCCGCTGGCTACACCTTC
NA	TRBD1	TRBV28	TRBJ2-1	CASLDRGTVHEQFF	TGTGCCAGCCTTGACAGGGGTACGGTGCATGAGCAGTTCTTC
NA	NA	TRBV5-1	TRBJ2-2	CASSLVLQNTGELFF	TGCGCCAGCAGCTTGGTACTGCAGAACACCGGGGAGCTGTTTTTT
many	TRBD1	TRBV18	TRBJ1-5	CASSPGQASNQPQHF	TGTGCCAGCTCACCAGGACAGGCGAGCAATCAGCCCCAGCATTTT
NA	TRBD1	TRBV11-2	TRBJ2-2	CASSPISRQGAGGELFF	TGTGCCAGCAGCCCAATATCCCGACAGGGGGCCGGCGGGGAGCTGTTTTTT
NA	NA	TRBV19	TRBJ2-3	CASSYLAGFSTDTQYF	TGTGCCAGTAGCTACTTAGCTGGGTTCAGCACAGATACGCAGTATTTT
NA	NA	TRBV2	TRBJ2-7	CASSARAFGGYEQYF	TGTGCCAGCAGTGCCAGGGCCTTCGGGGGTTACGAGCAGTACTTC
few	NA	TRBV27	TRBJ1-1	CASSLSFGGSTEAFF	TGTGCCAGCAGTTTATCTTTCGGCGGGTCCACTGAAGCTTTCTTT
NA	TRBD1	TRBV11-3	TRBJ2-4	CASSLVRTGTKNIQYF	TGTGCCAGCAGCTTAGTCAGGACAGGGACCAAAAACATTCAGTACTTC
NA	TRBD1	TRBV6-1	TRBJ2-7	CASSERTGASYEQYF	TGTGCCAGCAGTGAGAGGACAGGGGCTTCCTACGAGCAGTACTTC
NA	TRBD2	TRBV10-3	TRBJ2-7	CAISRELAEGEQYF	TGTGCCATCAGTCGGGAGCTAGCGGAGGGAGAGCAGTACTTC
NA	NA	TRBV7-2	TRBJ2-4	CASSLDGTAAGAKNIQYF	TGTGCCAGCAGCTTAGATGGGACGGCGGCAGGAGCCAAAAACATTCAGTACTTC
NA	NA	TRBV27	TRBJ2-7	CASSSLDRLQGNEQYF	TGTGCCAGCAGTTCTCTCGACAGATTACAGGGAAACGAGCAGTACTTC
NA	NA	TRBV15	TRBJ2-5	CATSRDPRTGETQYF	TGTGCCACCAGCAGAGATCCTCGAACGGGGGAGACCCAGTACTTC
few	NA	TRBV27	TRBJ1-5	CASSLVGQGSPQHF	TGTGCCAGCAGTTTAGTGGGACAAGGGTCGCCCCAGCATTTT